A single sample is the source of the 5 T cell receptor beta chains below, sequenced in a study of T cell clonality in common variable immunodeficiency. Profiled with immunoSEQ multiplex PCR; TCRdb holds only in-frame clones, not every one. Listed for the sample are tens of thousands of clones, none seen a single time. The sequenced sample was peripheral blood mononuclear cells. The receptors shown here come from a person between 18 and 75 years old in good health.

At least ten counts were recorded for this clone. The read comes to an end 3 residues before the CDR3 does, leaving the germline J gene to fill in the end. V and J are TRBV5-4 and TRBJ2-7; maybe TRBD1 (6 bases). CDR1 is SGHNT and CDR2 is YYREEE in the germline V gene (reference sequence). CDR3 length: 13 amino acids. V was trimmed by 4 bases and J by 2 bases, leaving 10 bases between them. The CDR3 loop is CASSLGGTYEQYF. The covered CDR3 bases are TGTGCCAGCAGCCTAGGGGGAACCTACGAG.

This clone was seen repeatedly, ten times or more. The read terminates 3 residues before the CDR3 end, so the remaining end is supplied by the germline J gene. V gene TRBV10-1 combines with J gene TRBJ1-2; tentative D call: TRBD1 (6 bases). V lost 3 bases to trimming and J lost 6 bases, with 17 bases between them. The CDR3 contains 15 residues. The germline CDR1 and CDR2 sequences are WNHNN and SYGVQD (reference sequence). The CDR3 bases that were read are TGCGCCAGCAGTGACTTCAAACAGGGAAGAGATGGC. Amino acids: CASSDFKQGRDG. The CDR3 reads in full as CASSDFKQGRDGYTF.

This clone has ten or more counts. From the germline J gene comes the end of the CDR3, since the read stops 3 residues before it. This chain connects TRBV7-2 to TRBJ1-2, with a weak D call TRBD1 (5 bases). This CDR3 region has 14 residues. The germline CDR1 and CDR2 sequences are SGHTA and FQGNSA. The sequenced CDR3 bases are TGTGCCAGCAGCCATCAATTTGGAGGGGAGGGC. Translated: CASSHQFGGEG. The whole CDR3 region reads CASSHQFGGEGYTF.

This clone was seen repeatedly, ten times or more. The read is 3 residues too short to cover the CDR3 end, so that end is filled in from the germline J gene. The chain has TRBV19 and TRBJ2-3, with 11 bases identical to TRBD2. Germline assignment: CDR1 LNHDA and CDR2 SQIVND (reference sequence). There are 17 residues in the CDR3. Losses at the gene ends were 7 bases for V and 3 bases for J; bases not matched to a gene: 12. The CDR3 here is CASKLAGGPVMTDTQYF. CDR3 DNA (partial): TGTGCCAGTAAATTAGCGGGAGGGCCGGTAATGACAGATACG.

This clone was counted at least ten times. With the read ending 3 residues before the CDR3 end, the germline J gene is used to fill in that end. The rearrangement joins TRBV5-6 to TRBJ2-5; D may be TRBD2 (5 bases). CDR3 size: 11 residues. Looked up from germline, CDR1 is SGHDT and CDR2 is YYEEEE. V was cut by 6 bases and J by 6 bases, with 9 bases left in between. This CDR3 reads CASTDLKTQYF. The sequenced part of the CDR3 DNA is TGTGCCAGCACGGACTTGAAGACC.